These 14 T cell receptor beta chains were sequenced from one sample in a study of shared clonotypes between healthy human individuals. TCRdb's copy holds only in-frame clones and misses some; the assay was immunoSEQ multiplex PCR. The table lists 2 million to 2.5 million clones, approximately 94% of them singletons, with roughly 0.13% in the top ten. The sample consisted of naive CD4+ T cells sorted from blood. Regarding subset: CD45RA+ positively selected. Source of these receptors: a young man in good health.

The chain is built from TRBV2 and TRBJ2-3; the D gene is possibly TRBD2 (5 bases). V lost 4 bases and J lost 5, with 13 bases in between. The CDR3 has 14 residues. Germline-derived CDR1 and CDR2 are SNHLY and FYNNEI. CDR3 in amino acids: CASSAAAVGDTQYF. The CDR3 bases are TGTGCCAGCAGTGCAGCGGCTGTGGGAGATACGCAGTATTTT.

The chain recombines TRBV7-9 with TRBJ2-2; 9 nucleotides line up with TRBD2. Germline lookup yields CDR1 SEHNR and CDR2 FQNEAQ (reference sequence). J was trimmed by 1 base and V by 5 bases; bases with no gene match: 5. The length of the CDR3 is 16 residues. CDR3: CASSRLAGENTGELFF. In nucleotides, the CDR3 is TGTGCCAGCAGCCGATTAGCGGGGGAGAACACCGGGGAGCTGTTTTTT.

The chain carries TRBV7-3 and TRBJ2-1; TRBD1 agrees at 7 bases. V was clipped by 2 bases and J by 10 bases; unmatched bases: 11. Germline-derived CDR1 and CDR2 are SGHTA and FQGTGA. This CDR3 comprises 15 residues. The CDR3 spells CASSLGGRQGGEQFF. The DNA of the CDR3 is TGTGCCAGCAGCTTAGGGGGCCGACAGGGTGGAGAGCAGTTCTTC.

The chain recombines TRBV6-1 with TRBJ2-7; D tentatively fits TRBD1 or TRBD2 (5 bases each). V dropped 7 bases and J dropped 2 bases, with 15 bases sitting between them. Germline CDR1 is MNHNS and CDR2 is SASEGT. The CDR3 has 14 residues. The CDR3 spells CASTSGTGTYEQYF. The CDR3 bases are TGTGCCAGCACCTCCGGGACGGGAACCTACGAGCAGTACTTC.

This chain joins TRBV6-6 and TRBJ2-7; TRBD2 might be the D (6 bases). Deletions cut 8 bases from V and 10 bases from J, with 15 bases between. CDR1 and CDR2 (germline): MNHNY, SVGAGI (reference sequence). The length of the CDR3 is 11 residues. CDR3 nucleotides: TGTGCCAGCGGGTCTGGGGGGTATCAGTACTTC. This translates into CASGSGGYQYF.

The V call is TRBV10-3, the J call TRBJ1-5; D remains unclear. The CDR3 is 14 amino acids. The V end was cut by 3 bases, the J end by 0 bases, with 6 bases between. The germline CDR1 and CDR2 sequences are ENHRY and SYGVKD. The CDR3, as DNA: TGTGCCATCAGTGAAGTGGGTAGCAATCAGCCCCAGCATTTT. Residues: CAISEVGSNQPQHF.

Note on this clone: This CDR3 is also generated by other DNA sequences in the sample. CDR3 bases: TGTGCCAGCAGCCCCGGGACAGGGGGCTATGGCTACACCTTC. Translated, it gives CASSPGTGGYGYTF. V usage is TRBV9 and J usage is TRBJ1-2, with TRBD1 identical over 11 bases. The CDR3 loop spans 14 amino acids. The V gene end was trimmed by 4 bases and the J gene end by 4 bases; junction bases not matched to a gene: 3. CDR1 and CDR2 from the germline V gene are SGDLS and YYNGEE.

On this clone itself: Different DNA sequences within this sample yield the same CDR3. The V and J genes are TRBV2 and TRBJ2-1, with D possibly TRBD1 on 6 matching bases. This CDR3 spans 15 amino acids. Looked up from germline, CDR1 is SNHLY and CDR2 is FYNNEI. Between the trimmed V and J ends, which lost 6 bases and 0 bases, there was a span of 12 bases. The CDR3 DNA is TGTGCCAGCAGCCGAGACAGGAGCTCCTACAATGAGCAGTTCTTC. Translation: CASSRDRSSYNEQFF.

The rearrangement joins TRBV5-1 to TRBJ1-1; 10 nucleotides match TRBD1. This CDR3 spans 14 amino acids. CDR1 is SGHRS and CDR2 is YFSETQ in the germline V gene. Germline trimming cut 4 bases from V and 5 bases from J; bases unmatched to any gene: 5. The CDR3 DNA reads TGCGCCAGCAGCACGGGGACAGGGGCGACTGAAGCTTTCTTT. As protein: CASSTGTGATEAFF.

This rearrangement joins TRBV2 to TRBJ1-5; TRBD1 aligns across 8 bases. The trim removed 8 bases at V and 1 base at J, leaving 4 bases unmatched. Germline V gene data show CDR1 as SNHLY and CDR2 as FYNNEI. The CDR3 consists of 14 residues. In DNA, the CDR3 is TGTGCCAGCGCGGGACAGGACAGCAATCAGCCCCAGCATTTT. It translates to CASAGQDSNQPQHF.

The DNA for the CDR3 is TGCGCCAGCAGTGAGTCAGCGATGGGGGTGAACACTGAAGCTTTCTTT. Its protein product is CASSESAMGVNTEAFF. J is TRBJ1-1 and V is TRBV10-1, with D perhaps TRBD1 (5 bases). Trimming pared 0 bases from V and 0 bases from J, leaving 11 bases between. CDR3 length: 16 amino acids. Looked up from germline, CDR1 is WNHNN and CDR2 is SYGVQD (reference sequence).

The CDR3 sequence: CASGGGNSYNEQFF. CDR3 bases: TGTGCCAGCGGTGGGGGCAACTCCTACAATGAGCAGTTCTTC. V and J are TRBV11-2 and TRBJ2-1; TRBD1 is a possible D gene (6 bases). This CDR3 has 14 amino acids. Trimming left V 8 bases short and J 0 bases short, with 11 bases between. The germline V gene encodes CDR1 SGHAT and CDR2 FQNNGV.

The gene calls are TRBV2 and TRBJ2-7; possible D gene TRBD1, 5 bases. Trimming cost V 7 bases and J 0 bases, with 13 bases left between them. The CDR3 is made up of 14 amino acids. Germline V gene sequence: CDR1 SNHLY, CDR2 FYNNEI. The CDR3 sequence is CASISQESSYEQYF. Here the CDR3 DNA reads TGTGCCAGCATTTCACAGGAGAGCTCCTACGAGCAGTACTTC. Supplemented by reference TRBV2 and TRBJ2-7, the full variable domain reads EPEVTQTPSHQVTQMGQEVILRCVPISNHLYFYWYRQILGQKVEFLVSFYNNEISEKSEIFDDQFSVERPDGSNFTLKIRSTKLEDSAMYFCASISQESSYEQYFGPGTRLTVT.

The chain uses TRBV10-3 and TRBJ2-7, with TRBD1 matching 9 bases. The CDR3 runs to 13 residues. The V gene end was trimmed by 5 bases and the J gene end by 3 bases; junction bases not matched to a gene: 2. CDR1 and CDR2 from the germline V gene are ENHRY and SYGVKD. CDR3 DNA: TGTGCCATCAGTACGACAGGGGGCTACGAGCAGTACTTC. Translating gives CAISTTGGYEQYF.